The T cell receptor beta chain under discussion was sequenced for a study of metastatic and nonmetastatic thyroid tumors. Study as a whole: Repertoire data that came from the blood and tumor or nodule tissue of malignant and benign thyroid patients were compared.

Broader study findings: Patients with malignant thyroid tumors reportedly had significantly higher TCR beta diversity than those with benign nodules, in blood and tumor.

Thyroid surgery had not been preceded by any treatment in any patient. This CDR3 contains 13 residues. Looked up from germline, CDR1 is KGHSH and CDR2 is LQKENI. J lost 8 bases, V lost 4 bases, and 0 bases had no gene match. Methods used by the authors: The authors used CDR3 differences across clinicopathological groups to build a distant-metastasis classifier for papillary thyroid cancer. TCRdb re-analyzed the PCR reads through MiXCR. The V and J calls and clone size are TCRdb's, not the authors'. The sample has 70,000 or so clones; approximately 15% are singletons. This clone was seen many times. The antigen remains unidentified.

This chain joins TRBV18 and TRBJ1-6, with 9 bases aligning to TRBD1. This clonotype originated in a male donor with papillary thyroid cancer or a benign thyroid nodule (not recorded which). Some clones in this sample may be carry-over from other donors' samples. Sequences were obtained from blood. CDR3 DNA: TGTGCCAGCTCACGGGACAGGGATTCACCCCTCCACTTT. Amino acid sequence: CASSRDRDSPLHF.